This TCR beta chain derives from a study of cytomegalovirus exposure and HLA in healthy donors. There are 16 residues in the CDR3. CDR1 and CDR2 from the germline V gene are LNHDA and SQIVND (reference sequence). J was trimmed by 3 bases and V by 6 bases; bases with no gene match: 7. PCR used 60 Vbeta primers and 13 Jbeta primers. Sequencing used immunoSEQ multiplex PCR; TCRdb keeps in-frame clones, though not all of them. The data show fewer than 250,000 clones, around 79% seen once. V is TRBV19 and J is TRBJ2-1; 11 bases agree with TRBD2. Material for sequencing was PBMCs. The clonotype originates from a girl aged 2-10 years in good health and CMV-seronegative. The CDR3 region is CASRSGLAGFYNEQFF. The CDR3 coding sequence is TGTGCCAGTAGATCCGGACTAGCGGGTTTCTACAATGAGCAGTTCTTC.